These 26 T cell receptor beta chains share one sample of origin, sequenced in a study of T cells in Graves' hyperthyroidism and ophthalmopathy. RNA transcripts provided the source from which TCR beta CDR3 regions were amplified. The HTBI primer set was used in a first-round RT-PCR of the TCR CDR3. MiXCR, applied by TCRdb to the multiplex PCR reads, yields one record per CDR3 protein. Of about 260,000 distinct CDR3 sequences listed, 15% to 20% are singletons. The material sequenced was blood. These receptors all come from a woman under 30 with Graves' ophthalmopathy.

This clonotype came up many times. The genes are TRBV4-1 and TRBJ2-1, with no clear D. CDR3 length: 15 amino acids. Germline CDR1 and CDR2: MGHRA and YSYEKL. Deletions cut 0 bases from V and 7 bases from J, with 13 bases between. CDR3 in DNA: TGCGCCAGCAGCCAAGATTTTGTGGGCTTAAATGAGCAGTTCTTC. Translated: CASSQDFVGLNEQFF.

This clonotype was counted ten times or more. The chain combines TRBV6-1 with TRBJ2-3; 7 nucleotides agree with TRBD1. Germline assignment: CDR1 MNHNS and CDR2 SASEGT. The ends lost 5 bases at V and 0 bases at J; junction bases unmatched: 14. The CDR3 totals 18 residues. The CDR3 protein is CASSYDDRAETSTDTQYF. CDR3 DNA sequence: TGTGCCAGCAGTTACGACGACAGGGCCGAGACAAGCACAGATACGCAGTATTTT.

The chain couples TRBV7-2 to TRBJ1-4; TRBD1 matches 9 bases. V lost 8 bases and J lost 5; bases outside the gene matches: 6. CDR3 length: 14 amino acids. Germline CDR1 reads SGHTA; CDR2 reads FQGNSA. CDR3 bases: TGTGCCAGCGGCCCCGGGACAGGGAATGAAAAACTGTTTTTT. Translating gives CASGPGTGNEKLFF. The full variable domain, its missing parts supplied by reference TRBV7-2 and TRBJ1-4, is GAGVSQSPSNKVTEKGKDVELRCDPISGHTALYWYRQSLGQGLEFLIYFQGNSAPDKSGLPSDRFSAERTGGSVSTLTIQRTQQEDSAVYLCASGPGTGNEKLFFGSGTQLSVL.

In DNA form, the CDR3 reads TGTGCCATCAGTGCGGGACTAGCGGGACCCGAGCAGTACTTC. This encodes CAISAGLAGPEQYF. This chain links TRBV10-3 with TRBJ2-7; 13 nucleotides line up with TRBD2. CDR1 and CDR2 from the germline V gene are ENHRY and SYGVKD. The length of the CDR3 is 14 residues. After removal of 4 bases from V and 6 bases from J, the junction contained 3 bases not matched to a gene.

This clonotype was seen at least ten times. The chain carries TRBV6-2 or TRBV6-3 and TRBJ1-2, with D uncertain. CDR1 and CDR2 (germline): MNHEY, SVGEGT. The CDR3 totals 13 residues. Trimming shortened V by 6 bases and J by 7 bases, and 15 bases separated the two germline ends. CDR3 region: CASRESVRGGYTF. CDR3 sequence (DNA): TGTGCCAGCAGAGAGAGTGTCCGGGGTGGCTACACCTTC.

Points on this clonotype: A read error is possible here, since a much larger clone lies one base away. The chain carries TRBV27 and TRBJ2-5, with D possibly being TRBD1 (5 bases). This CDR3 has 14 residues. Germline V gene lookup returns CDR1 MNHEY and CDR2 SMNVEV (reference sequence). CDR3 residues: CASGLSRRAETQYF. The CDR3 nucleotides read TGTGCCAGCGGTTTATCTCGCAGGGCGGAGACCCAGTACTTC.

This clonotype occurred many times. V is TRBV20-1 and J is TRBJ1-4; 7 bases are shared with TRBD1. Trimming took 0 bases from V and 3 from J; bases not matched to a gene: 4. Germline V gene sequence: CDR1 DFQATT, CDR2 SNEGSKA (reference sequence). This CDR3 contains 15 residues. The CDR3 nucleotides are TGCAGTGCTAGAGATGTTCAGGGGGCTAATGAAAAACTGTTTTTT. Protein sequence: CSARDVQGANEKLFF.

V is TRBV6-2 or TRBV6-3 and J is TRBJ2-6; D unresolved. Looked up from germline, CDR1 is MNHEY and CDR2 is SVGEGT. The V end was cut by 7 bases, the J end by 0 bases, with 7 bases between. CDR3 length: 14 amino acids. DNA of the CDR3: TGTGCCAGCACCCAGGACTCTGGGGCCAACGTCCTGACTTTC. It translates to CASTQDSGANVLTF.

Ten or more counts support this clonotype. The gene calls are TRBV7-9 and TRBJ2-5; D may match TRBD1 or TRBD2 (5 bases each). The V gene lost 1 base and the J gene lost 3 bases, with 12 bases spanning the gap. Germline V gene data show CDR1 as SEHNR and CDR2 as FQNEAQ (reference sequence). CDR3 length: 15 amino acids. CDR3 nucleotides: TGTGCCAGCAGCTTAGGGGGGACCGCTAAAGAGACCCAGTACTTC. This codes for CASSLGGTAKETQYF. The whole variable domain, remainder taken from reference TRBV7-9 and TRBJ2-5, is DTGVSQNPRHKITKRGQNVTFRCDPISEHNRLYWYRQTLGQGPEFLTYFQNEAQLEKSRLLSDRFSAERPKGSFSTLEIQRTEQGDSAMYLCASSLGGTAKETQYFGPGTRLLVL.

Points on this clonotype: A junction end diverges from the germline sequence, so it may reflect a read error. This chain links TRBV12-3 or TRBV12-4 with TRBJ1-5; D remains ambiguous. The CDR3 is 16 amino acids. The CDR3 spells CASCIRLAGSSQPQHF. Written as DNA, the CDR3 is TGTGCCAGCTGCATAAGGCTAGCGGGAAGCAGTCAGCCCCAGCATTTT.

The chain employs TRBV3-1 and TRBJ1-1; D perhaps matches TRBD1 (5 bases). The CDR3 length is 14 residues. Germline V gives CDR1 LGHDT, CDR2 YNNKEL (reference sequence). V lost 3 bases to trimming and J lost 2 bases, with 10 bases between them. The CDR3 coding sequence is TGTGCCAGCAGCCAGGGGGGGATAAACACTGAAGCTTTCTTT. Its protein product is CASSQGGINTEAFF.

This clonotype was seen at least ten times. V gene TRBV28 combines with J gene TRBJ2-1, with D unresolved. The V gene lost 7 bases and the J gene lost 8 bases, with 18 bases spanning the gap. The germline gives CDR1 MDHEN, CDR2 SYDVKM. The CDR3 consists of 14 residues. CDR3 residues: CASTPLSIVHEQFF. CDR3 nucleotides: TGTGCCAGCACTCCGTTGTCTATAGTGCATGAGCAGTTCTTC.

This clonotype was found many times. The chain uses TRBV30 and TRBJ2-1, with TRBD2 identical over 9 bases. Germline CDR1 reads GTSNPN; CDR2 reads SVGIG (reference sequence). J was trimmed by 7 bases and V by 5 bases; bases with no gene match: 6. The CDR3 covers 13 residues. Here the CDR3 reads CAWGGGARNEQFF. In DNA, the CDR3 is TGTGCCTGGGGCGGGGGGGCCCGGAATGAGCAGTTCTTC.

This clonotype came up once. A much larger clone differs by one base, so this may be a read error. No conserved phenylalanine or tryptophan is present at the end of the CDR3, so a read error is the likely explanation. The chain links TRBV20-1 to TRBJ2-1; 10 nucleotides agree with TRBD2. The CDR3 consists of 16 residues. V dropped 3 bases and J dropped 7; count of bases not matched to a gene: 12. Germline CDR1 reads DFQATT; CDR2 reads SNEGSKA (reference sequence). Written as DNA, the CDR3 is TGCAGTGCTAGGGAGGGAGCGGGGGGGCCGTGGAATGAGCAGTTCCTC. This codes for CSAREGAGGPWNEQFL.

This clonotype was found many times. This chain links TRBV2 with TRBJ2-5; D gene ambiguous. The germline CDR1 and CDR2 sequences are SNHLY and FYNNEI. Trimming took 2 bases from V and 5 from J, leaving 9 bases between them. This CDR3 region has 13 residues. For the CDR3, the DNA is TGTGCCAGCAGTGAACCGACCCCTGAGACCCAGTACTTC. This codes for CASSEPTPETQYF.

This clonotype was detected ten times or more. The CDR3 reads CASSRDRFGNTIYF. The CDR3 region has the DNA TGCGCCAGCAGCCGGGACAGATTTGGAAACACCATATATTTT. The chain uses TRBV4-1 and TRBJ1-3; 7 positions agree with TRBD1. Trimming cost V 4 bases and J 3 bases; bases outside gene matches: 3. This CDR3 contains 14 residues. CDR1 MGHRA and CDR2 YSYEKL come from the germline V gene.

This clonotype was seen at least ten times. This rearrangement joins TRBV20-1 to TRBJ2-1; the D is unclear. Germline V lookup: CDR1 DFQATT, CDR2 SNEGSKA (reference sequence). This CDR3 has 16 amino acids. Trimming removed 0 bases from V and 5 bases from J, with 17 bases in between. The CDR3, as DNA: TGCAGTGCTAGAGATAGAACGCCTTTGACCAACAATGAGCAGTTCTTC. This gives the protein CSARDRTPLTNNEQFF.

This clonotype turned up a few times. The chain links TRBV9 to TRBJ2-2, with D perhaps TRBD1 (6 bases). The germline V gene has CDR1 SGDLS and CDR2 YYNGEE. CDR3 length: 16 amino acids. Between the trimmed V and J ends, which lost 1 base and 6 bases, there was a span of 16 bases. In DNA, the CDR3 is TGTGCCAGCAGCGTAAAGACAGGCTCTACTCCCGGGGAGCTGTTTTTT. Amino acid sequence: CASSVKTGSTPGELFF.

This clonotype was found a few times. One end of the junction varies from germline; a read error may be responsible. This rearrangement joins TRBV19 to TRBJ2-7; a possible D gene is TRBD2 (5 bases). The CDR3 is made up of 13 amino acids. The germline V gene has CDR1 LNHDA and CDR2 SQIVND (reference sequence). Here the CDR3 reads CAGSITRGYEQYF. Here the CDR3 DNA reads TGTGCCGGTAGTATCACCCGGGGCTACGAGCAGTACTTC. Combining the CDR3 with reference TRBV19 and TRBJ2-7 gives the whole variable domain DGGITQSPKYLFRKEGQNVTLSCEQNLNHDAMYWYRQDPGQGLRLIYYSQIVNDFQKGDIAEGYSVSREKKESFPLTVTSAQKNPTAFYLCAGSITRGYEQYFGPGTRLTVT.

This chain uses TRBV2 with TRBJ1-2; 7 nucleotides align to TRBD1. The CDR3 runs 14 residues. V was clipped by 6 bases and J by 6 bases; unmatched bases: 10. Germline V gives CDR1 SNHLY, CDR2 FYNNEI. CDR3: CASRVGGGSDGYTF. CDR3 coding DNA: TGTGCCAGCAGGGTGGGAGGGGGCAGTGATGGCTACACCTTC.

This clonotype was seen at least ten times. The chain joins TRBV20-1 to TRBJ2-5; TRBD2 is a possible D gene (6 bases). The CDR3 loop spans 14 amino acids. CDR1 and CDR2 from the germline V gene are DFQATT and SNEGSKA (reference sequence). V dropped 3 bases and J dropped 1 base, with 12 bases sitting between them. The CDR3 nucleotides are TGCAGTGCTAGTGACCCTAGCGCCCAAGAGACCCAGTACTTC. The encoded protein is CSASDPSAQETQYF.

As concerns this clonotype: A much larger clone sits a single nucleotide away, making a read error possible. V and J are TRBV11-3 and TRBJ2-3, with TRBD1 identical over 7 bases. The CDR3 consists of 15 residues. V lost 5 bases, J lost 6 bases, and 11 bases stayed unmatched. The V gene's germline CDR1 is SGHNT and CDR2 YENEEA. The CDR3 reads CASSASGTAADTQYF. The CDR3, as DNA: TGTGCCAGCAGCGCCTCCGGGACAGCTGCGGATACGCAGTATTTT.

This clonotype was seen at least ten times. This chain joins TRBV18 and TRBJ1-5; no firm D call. CDR1 is KGHSH, CDR2 LQKENI, per germline. Trimming removed 6 bases at V and 0 bases at J, with 6 bases between. The CDR3 extends over 13 amino acids. The CDR3 DNA reads TGTGCCAGCTCTCCGACTAGCAATCAGCCCCAGCATTTT. This sequence encodes CASSPTSNQPQHF. The variable domain in full, with the rest retrieved from reference TRBV18 and TRBJ1-5, is NAGVMQNPRHLVRRRGQEARLRCSPMKGHSHVYWYRQLPEEGLKFMVYLQKENIIDESGMPKERFSAEFPKEGPSILRIQQVVRGDSAAYFCASSPTSNQPQHFGDGTRLSIL.

This clonotype was picked up many times. The V call is TRBV14, the J call TRBJ2-7; the D call may be TRBD1 or TRBD2 (5 bases each). Trimming stripped 1 base from V and 3 bases from J, with 13 bases between. CDR1 and CDR2 (germline): SGHDN, FVKESK. The CDR3 sequence is 15 residues long. The CDR3 DNA sequence: TGTGCCAGCAGCCAAGGGGGGACCCTATACTACGAGCAGTACTTC. Its protein product is CASSQGGTLYYEQYF.

This clonotype showed up many times. This chain joins TRBV6-1 and TRBJ1-3, with 8 bases that match TRBD1. V was pared by 6 bases and J by 3 bases, with 22 bases of the junction left unmatched. Germline V gene sequence: CDR1 MNHNS, CDR2 SASEGT. The CDR3 runs 20 residues. The CDR3: CASRSVYGTGLNRGGNTIYF. The DNA for the CDR3 is TGTGCCAGCAGATCAGTGTACGGGACAGGCCTAAACCGGGGTGGAAACACCATATATTTT.

The table lists this clonotype with many counts. The chain uses TRBV5-1 and TRBJ1-2; D not certain. CDR1 and CDR2 from the germline V gene are SGHRS and YFSETQ. V was clipped by 6 bases and J by 4 bases, with 10 bases between them. This CDR3 contains 12 residues. CDR3 sequence (DNA): TGCGCCAGCAAGCCGGAAGGCTATGGCTACACCTTC. Protein: CASKPEGYGYTF.